Presented here are 8 T cell receptor beta chains from one specimen sequenced in a study of blood T cell repertoires in COVID-19. Repertoires were generated with immunoSEQ multiplex PCR, while TCRdb's copy carries only in-frame clones and drops some. Of over 200,000 clones listed, about nine tenths are singletons. Sequencing used peripheral blood. The receptors here all came from a man in his fifties or sixties with COVID-19, enrolled during active disease.

The rearrangement links TRBV28 to TRBJ1-5; TRBD1 might be the D (5 bases). The CDR3 consists of 18 residues. Trimming took off 6 bases at V and 4 bases at J, with 25 bases between the two ends. Germline CDR1 reads MDHEN; CDR2 reads SYDVKM. In DNA, the CDR3 is TGTGCCAGCAGCCCTTTACGTGGTGCGGGGGGGACTAATCAGCCCCAGCATTTT. Amino acid sequence: CASSPLRGAGGTNQPQHF.

This rearrangement joins TRBV5-5 to TRBJ2-7; D ambiguous. This CDR3 spans 14 amino acids. V was cut by 2 bases and J by 2 bases, with 11 bases left in between. The V gene's germline CDR1 is SGHKS and CDR2 YYEKEE (reference sequence). This chain's CDR3 is CASSLIAPAYEQYF. The DNA of the CDR3 is TGTGCCAGCAGCTTAATTGCGCCTGCCTACGAGCAGTACTTC.

The chain has TRBV7-2 and TRBJ1-2, with TRBD1 as a possible D gene (6 bases). This CDR3 has 13 residues. Trimming removed 1 base at V and 7 bases at J, with 10 bases between. CDR1 is SGHTA, CDR2 FQGNSA, per germline. The CDR3 DNA sequence: TGTGCCAGCAGCTTAGTTACAGGGTTTGGCTACACCTTC. Protein: CASSLVTGFGYTF.

The chain is built from TRBV7-3 and TRBJ1-5; no reliable D call. Germline CDR1 reads SGHTA; CDR2 reads FQGTGA. V lost 5 bases and J 2 bases, leaving 19 bases between the germline ends. The CDR3 extends over 17 amino acids. The CDR3 spells CASSPLWLRDGNQPQHF. CDR3 DNA: TGTGCCAGCAGCCCTTTGTGGCTCCGGGATGGCAATCAGCCCCAGCATTTT.

The rearrangement joins TRBV5-5 to TRBJ2-7, with 10 bases aligning to TRBD2. Germline CDR1 reads SGHKS; CDR2 reads YYEKEE (reference sequence). The CDR3 totals 15 residues. The ends lost 0 bases at V and 5 bases at J; junction bases unmatched: 5. CDR3 in amino acids: CASSLEGLAIDEQYF. In DNA, the CDR3 is TGTGCCAGCAGCTTGGAGGGACTAGCGATCGACGAGCAGTACTTC. The variable domain in full, completed from reference TRBV5-5 and TRBJ2-7, reads DAGVTQSPTHLIKTRGQQVTLRCSPISGHKSVSWYQQVLGQGPQFIFQYYEKEERGRGNFPDRFSARQFPNYSSELNVNALLLGDSALYLCASSLEGLAIDEQYFGPGTRLTVT.

The chain combines TRBV19 with TRBJ2-7; 8 nucleotides align to TRBD1. Germline-derived CDR1 and CDR2 are LNHDA and SQIVND (reference sequence). This CDR3 spans 14 amino acids. V trimming: 8 bases; J trimming: 2 bases; junction bases outside the gene matches: 8. Here the CDR3 DNA reads TGTGCCAGTGCACCGGGACAGGCTACCTACGAGCAGTACTTC. This gives the protein CASAPGQATYEQYF.

The V call is TRBV5-1, the J call TRBJ2-5; no firm D call. The germline gives CDR1 SGHRS, CDR2 YFSETQ. V was cut by 0 bases and J by 0 bases, with 15 bases left in between. This CDR3 contains 17 residues. The CDR3 coding sequence is TGCGCCAGCAGCTTGGGGCCTCTGGCAGGTGACCAAGAGACCCAGTACTTC. This gives the protein CASSLGPLAGDQETQYF.

The chain couples TRBV2 to TRBJ2-3, with D tentatively TRBD1 (6 bases). V lost 6 bases and J lost 2, with 9 bases in between. CDR1 is SNHLY and CDR2 is FYNNEI in the germline V gene. CDR3 size: 13 residues. The CDR3, as DNA: TGTGCCAGCAGGCAGGGGCCCACAGATACGCAGTATTTT. This encodes CASRQGPTDTQYF.